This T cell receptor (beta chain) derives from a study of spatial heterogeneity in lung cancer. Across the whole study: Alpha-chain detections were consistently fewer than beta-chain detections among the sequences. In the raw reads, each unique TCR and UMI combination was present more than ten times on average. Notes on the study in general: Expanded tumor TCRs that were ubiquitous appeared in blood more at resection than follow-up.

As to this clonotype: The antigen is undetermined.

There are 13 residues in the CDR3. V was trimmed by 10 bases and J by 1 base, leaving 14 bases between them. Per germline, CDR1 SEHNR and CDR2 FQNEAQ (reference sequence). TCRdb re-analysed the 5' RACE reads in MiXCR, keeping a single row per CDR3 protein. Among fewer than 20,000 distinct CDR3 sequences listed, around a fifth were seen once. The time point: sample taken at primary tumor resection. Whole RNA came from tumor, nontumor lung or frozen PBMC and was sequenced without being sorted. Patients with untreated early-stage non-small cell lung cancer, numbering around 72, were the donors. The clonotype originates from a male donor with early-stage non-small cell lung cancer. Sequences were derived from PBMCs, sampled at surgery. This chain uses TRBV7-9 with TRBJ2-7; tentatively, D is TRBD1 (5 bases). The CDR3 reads CATGRQGSYEQYF. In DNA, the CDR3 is TGTGCCACTGGGCGGCAGGGATCCTACGAGCAGTACTTC.